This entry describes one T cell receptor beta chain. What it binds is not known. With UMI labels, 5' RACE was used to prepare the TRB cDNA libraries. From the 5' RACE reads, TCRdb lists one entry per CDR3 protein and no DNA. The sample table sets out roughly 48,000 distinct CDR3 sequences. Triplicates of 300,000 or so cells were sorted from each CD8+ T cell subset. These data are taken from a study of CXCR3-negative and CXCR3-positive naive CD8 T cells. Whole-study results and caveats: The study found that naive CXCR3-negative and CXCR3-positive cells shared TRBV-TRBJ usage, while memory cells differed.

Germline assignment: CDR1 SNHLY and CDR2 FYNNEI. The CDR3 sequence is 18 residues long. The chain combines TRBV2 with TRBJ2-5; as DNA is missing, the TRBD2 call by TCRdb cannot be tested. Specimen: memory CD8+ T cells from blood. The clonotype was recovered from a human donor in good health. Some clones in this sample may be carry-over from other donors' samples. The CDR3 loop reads CASSEGKRGGLSQETQYF.